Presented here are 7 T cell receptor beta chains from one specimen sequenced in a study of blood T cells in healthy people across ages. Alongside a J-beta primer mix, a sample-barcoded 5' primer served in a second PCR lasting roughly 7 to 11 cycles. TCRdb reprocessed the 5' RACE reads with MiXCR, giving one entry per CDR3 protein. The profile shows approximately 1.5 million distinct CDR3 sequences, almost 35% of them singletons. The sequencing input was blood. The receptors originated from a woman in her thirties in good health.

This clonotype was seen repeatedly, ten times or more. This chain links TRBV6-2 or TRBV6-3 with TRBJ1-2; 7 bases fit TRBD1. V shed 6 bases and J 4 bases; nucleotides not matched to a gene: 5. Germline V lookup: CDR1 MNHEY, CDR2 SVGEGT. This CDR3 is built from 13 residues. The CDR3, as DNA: TGTGCCAGCAGCTCGGGACAGACCTATGGCTACACCTTC. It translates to CASSSGQTYGYTF.

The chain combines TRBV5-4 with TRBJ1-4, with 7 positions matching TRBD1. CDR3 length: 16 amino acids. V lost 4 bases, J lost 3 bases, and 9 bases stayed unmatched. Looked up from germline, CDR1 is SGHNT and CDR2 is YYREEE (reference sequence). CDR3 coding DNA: TGTGCCAGCAGCCCGGGGACAGCCGGGCCTAATGAAAAACTGTTTTTT. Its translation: CASSPGTAGPNEKLFF.

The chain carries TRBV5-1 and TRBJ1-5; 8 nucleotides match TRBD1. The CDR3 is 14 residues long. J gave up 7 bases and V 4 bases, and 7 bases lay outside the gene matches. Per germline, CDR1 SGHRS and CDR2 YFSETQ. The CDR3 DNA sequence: TGCGCCAGCAGCCCCACGGACAGGGAACAGCCCCAGCATTTT. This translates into CASSPTDREQPQHF.

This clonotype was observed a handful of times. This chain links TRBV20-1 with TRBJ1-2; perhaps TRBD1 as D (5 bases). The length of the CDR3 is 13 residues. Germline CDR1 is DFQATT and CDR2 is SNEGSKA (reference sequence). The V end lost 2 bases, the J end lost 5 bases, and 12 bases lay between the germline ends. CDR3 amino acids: CSARFGAEYGYTF. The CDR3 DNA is TGCAGTGCTAGATTTGGGGCAGAGTATGGCTACACCTTC.

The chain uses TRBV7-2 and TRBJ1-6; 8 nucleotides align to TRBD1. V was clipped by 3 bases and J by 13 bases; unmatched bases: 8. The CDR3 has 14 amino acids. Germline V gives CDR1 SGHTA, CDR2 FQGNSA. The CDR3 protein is CASSFGQGASPLHF. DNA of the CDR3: TGTGCCAGCAGCTTTGGACAGGGAGCCTCTCCCCTCCACTTT.

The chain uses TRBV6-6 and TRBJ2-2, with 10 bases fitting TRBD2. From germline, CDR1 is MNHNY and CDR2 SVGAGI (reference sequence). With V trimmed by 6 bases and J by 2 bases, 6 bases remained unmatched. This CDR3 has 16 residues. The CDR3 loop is CASSHLAGVNTGELFF. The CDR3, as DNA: TGTGCCAGCAGCCATCTAGCGGGGGTTAACACCGGGGAGCTGTTTTTT.

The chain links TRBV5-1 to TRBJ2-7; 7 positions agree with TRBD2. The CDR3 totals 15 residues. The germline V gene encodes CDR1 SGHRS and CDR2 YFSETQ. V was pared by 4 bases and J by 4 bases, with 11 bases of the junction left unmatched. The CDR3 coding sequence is TGCGCCAGCAGCCACCCCGGGACTAATCATTACGAGCAGTACTTC. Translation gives CASSHPGTNHYEQYF.